At least ten counts were recorded for the clone carrying this T cell receptor (beta chain). Its antigen is as yet unknown. Germline assignment: CDR1 SGHTA and CDR2 FQGNSA. There are 19 residues in the CDR3. The V gene end was trimmed by 1 base and the J gene end by 4 bases; junction bases not matched to a gene: 16. The data derive from a study of T cell repertoires in cytomegalovirus infection. As for the study in general: CMV epitopes that were recently identified and HLA-C-restricted were used alongside well-studied HLA-B-restricted ones. Through public TCR beta signatures, both CMV infection and matching HLA type were indicated.

TCRdb re-derived calls from the reads in MiXCR, one entry per CDR3 protein. The sample includes 600,000 to 700,000 distinct CDR3 sequences, roughly 30% of them seen just once. This chain joins TRBV7-2 and TRBJ1-2; TRBD1 matches at 9 bases. This receptor was taken from a human donor in good health (CMV status not recorded). Some clones in this sample may be carry-over from other donors' samples. The sequencing here drew on cultured PBMCs, taken from culture after CMV antigen stimulation. The CDR3 loop reads CASSLGPGQGFGDSYGYTF. The CDR3 DNA sequence: TGTGCCAGCAGCTTAGGACCGGGACAGGGTTTTGGGGACTCCTATGGCTACACCTTC.